Sequencing of this TCR beta chain was carried out in a study of T cells of healthy individuals. This clonotype was counted between two and nine times. Per the germline V gene, CDR1 is SQVTM and CDR2 is ANQGSEA. Trimming took off 4 bases at V and 1 base at J, with 7 bases between the two ends. The CDR3 spans 12 residues. A single record per CDR3 protein comes from TCRdb applying MiXCR to the 5' RACE reads. The sample gives around 80,000 distinct CDR3 sequences, approximately 4.8% of which show up once; approximately 8% is in the top ten. The receptor was derived from a female donor in good health. The V call is TRBV29-1, the J call TRBJ1-1, with D possibly being TRBD1 (5 bases). CDR3 DNA: TGCAGCGTTGGAGACAGGAACACTGAAGCTTTCTTT. This sequence encodes CSVGDRNTEAFF.